What follows is one T cell receptor (beta chain) and its context. Using immunoSEQ multiplex PCR, the repertoire was profiled, and TCRdb retains in-frame clones only, with some absent. The sample yields roughly 220,000 clones, approximately 80% seen once. The sample originates from a study of blood T cell repertoires in COVID-19. The CDR3 covers 14 residues. The germline V gene has CDR1 MNHEY and CDR2 SVGAGI. Between the trimmed V and J ends, which lost 7 bases and 5 bases, there was a span of 17 bases. The sequencing input was PBMCs or T cells enriched from blood (not recorded which). The sequence was obtained from a woman in her thirties or forties with acute COVID-19. The V and J genes are TRBV6-5 and TRBJ1-2, with D possibly TRBD1 on 5 matching bases. In DNA, the CDR3 is TGTGCCAGCACCGAGCTAGGGGCGGGGTATGGCTACACCTTC. It yields the protein CASTELGAGYGYTF.